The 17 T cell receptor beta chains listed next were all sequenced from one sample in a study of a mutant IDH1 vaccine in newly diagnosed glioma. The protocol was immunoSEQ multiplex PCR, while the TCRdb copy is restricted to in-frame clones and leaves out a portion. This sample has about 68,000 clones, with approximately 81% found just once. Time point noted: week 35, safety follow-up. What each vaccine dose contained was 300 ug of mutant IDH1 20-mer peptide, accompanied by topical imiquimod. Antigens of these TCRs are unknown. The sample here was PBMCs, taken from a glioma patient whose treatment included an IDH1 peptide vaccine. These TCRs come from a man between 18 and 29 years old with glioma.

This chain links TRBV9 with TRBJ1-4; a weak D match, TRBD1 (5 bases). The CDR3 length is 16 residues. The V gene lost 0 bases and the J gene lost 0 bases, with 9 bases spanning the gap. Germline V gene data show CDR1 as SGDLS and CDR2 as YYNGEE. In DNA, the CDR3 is TGTGCCAGCAGCGTAGGCCGGGGGGCAACTAATGAAAAACTGTTTTTT. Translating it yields CASSVGRGATNEKLFF.

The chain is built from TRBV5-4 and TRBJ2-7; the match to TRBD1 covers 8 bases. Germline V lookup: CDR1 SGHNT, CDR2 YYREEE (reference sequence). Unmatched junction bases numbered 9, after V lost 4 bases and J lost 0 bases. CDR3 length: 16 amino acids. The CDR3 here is CASSIRTGLRSYEQYF. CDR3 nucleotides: TGTGCCAGCAGCATAAGGACAGGGCTTCGCTCCTACGAGCAGTACTTC. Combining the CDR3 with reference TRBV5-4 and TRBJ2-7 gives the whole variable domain ETGVTQSPTHLIKTRGQQVTLRCSSQSGHNTVSWYQQALGQGPQFIFQYYREEENGRGNFPPRFSGLQFPNYSSELNVNALELDDSALYLCASSIRTGLRSYEQYFGPGTRLTVT.

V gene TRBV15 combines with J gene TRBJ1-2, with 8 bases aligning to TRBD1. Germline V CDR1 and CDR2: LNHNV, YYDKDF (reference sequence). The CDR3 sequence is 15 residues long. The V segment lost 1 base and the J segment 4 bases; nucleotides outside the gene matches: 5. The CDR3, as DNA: TGTGCCACCAGCAGAGGCCCGGGACAGGTCTATGGCTACACCTTC. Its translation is CATSRGPGQVYGYTF.

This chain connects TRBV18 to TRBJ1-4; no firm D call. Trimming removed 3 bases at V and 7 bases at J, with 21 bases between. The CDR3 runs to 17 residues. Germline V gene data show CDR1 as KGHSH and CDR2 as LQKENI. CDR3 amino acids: CASSPRQDTRRAEKLFF. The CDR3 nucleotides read TGTGCCAGCTCACCCCGTCAGGATACACGGCGGGCTGAAAAACTGTTTTTT.

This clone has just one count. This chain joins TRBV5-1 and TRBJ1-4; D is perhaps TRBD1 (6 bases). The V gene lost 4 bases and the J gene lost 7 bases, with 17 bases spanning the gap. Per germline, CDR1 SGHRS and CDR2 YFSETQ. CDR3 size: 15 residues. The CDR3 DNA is TGCGCCAGCAGCGGGGGGCGAGAACGTCTTGAAAAACTGTTTTTT. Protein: CASSGGRERLEKLFF.

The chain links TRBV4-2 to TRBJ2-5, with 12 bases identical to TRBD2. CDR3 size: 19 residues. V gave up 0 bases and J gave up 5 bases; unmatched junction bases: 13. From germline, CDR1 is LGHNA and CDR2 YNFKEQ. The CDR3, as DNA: TGTGCCAGCAGCCAAGATGATTGGCTAGCGGGGGGGCCAGTTGAGACCCAGTACTTC. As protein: CASSQDDWLAGGPVETQYF.

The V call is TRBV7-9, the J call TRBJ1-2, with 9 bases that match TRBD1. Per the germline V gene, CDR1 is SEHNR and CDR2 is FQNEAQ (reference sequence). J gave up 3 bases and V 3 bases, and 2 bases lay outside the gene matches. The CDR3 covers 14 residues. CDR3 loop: CASSFGTGHYGYTF. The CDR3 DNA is TGTGCCAGCAGCTTCGGGACAGGGCACTATGGCTACACCTTC. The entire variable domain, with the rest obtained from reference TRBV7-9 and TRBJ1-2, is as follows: DTGVSQNPRHKITKRGQNVTFRCDPISEHNRLYWYRQTLGQGPEFLTYFQNEAQLEKSRLLSDRFSAERPKGSFSTLEIQRTEQGDSAMYLCASSFGTGHYGYTFGSGTRLTVV.

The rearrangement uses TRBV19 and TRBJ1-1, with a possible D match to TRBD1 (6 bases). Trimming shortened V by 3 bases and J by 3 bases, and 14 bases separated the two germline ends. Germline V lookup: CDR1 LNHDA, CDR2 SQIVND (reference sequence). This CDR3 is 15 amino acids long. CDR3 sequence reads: CASSIMGGRDTEAFF. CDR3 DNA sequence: TGTGCCAGTAGTATCATGGGGGGCAGGGACACTGAAGCTTTCTTT.

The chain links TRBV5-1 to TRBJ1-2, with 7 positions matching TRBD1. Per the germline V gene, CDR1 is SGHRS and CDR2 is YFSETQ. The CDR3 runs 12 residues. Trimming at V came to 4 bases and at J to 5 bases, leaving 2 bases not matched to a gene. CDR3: CASSVQGYGYTF. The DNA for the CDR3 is TGCGCCAGCAGCGTACAGGGGTATGGCTACACCTTC.

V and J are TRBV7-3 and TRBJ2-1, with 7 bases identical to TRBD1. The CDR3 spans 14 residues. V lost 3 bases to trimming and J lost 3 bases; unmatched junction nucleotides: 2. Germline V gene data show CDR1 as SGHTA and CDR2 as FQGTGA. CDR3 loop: CASSFGTVYNEQFF. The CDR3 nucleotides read TGTGCCAGCAGCTTTGGGACAGTCTACAATGAGCAGTTCTTC.

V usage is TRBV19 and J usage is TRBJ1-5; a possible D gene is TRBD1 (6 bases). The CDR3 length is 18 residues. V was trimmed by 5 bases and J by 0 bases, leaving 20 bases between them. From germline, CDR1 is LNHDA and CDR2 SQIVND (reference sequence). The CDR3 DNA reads TGTGCCAGTAGTTCACCAGGGGAAAGGGTGTTTAGCAATCAGCCCCAGCATTTT. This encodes CASSSPGERVFSNQPQHF. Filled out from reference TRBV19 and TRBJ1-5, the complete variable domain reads DGGITQSPKYLFRKEGQNVTLSCEQNLNHDAMYWYRQDPGQGLRLIYYSQIVNDFQKGDIAEGYSVSREKKESFPLTVTSAQKNPTAFYLCASSSPGERVFSNQPQHFGDGTRLSIL.

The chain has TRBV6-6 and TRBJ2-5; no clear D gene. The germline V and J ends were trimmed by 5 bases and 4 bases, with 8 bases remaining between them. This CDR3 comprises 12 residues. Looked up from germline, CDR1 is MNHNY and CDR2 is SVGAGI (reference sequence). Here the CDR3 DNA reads TGTGCCAGCAGTGGGCTCGCAGAGACCCAGTACTTC. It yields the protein CASSGLAETQYF.

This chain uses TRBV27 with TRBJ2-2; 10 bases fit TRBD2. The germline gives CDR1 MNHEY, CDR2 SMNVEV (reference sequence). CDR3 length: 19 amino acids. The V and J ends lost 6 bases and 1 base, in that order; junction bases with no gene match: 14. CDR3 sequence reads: CASSWIAGGLLLNTGELFF. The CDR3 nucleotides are TGTGCCAGCAGCTGGATAGCGGGAGGATTATTACTGAACACCGGGGAGCTGTTTTTT.

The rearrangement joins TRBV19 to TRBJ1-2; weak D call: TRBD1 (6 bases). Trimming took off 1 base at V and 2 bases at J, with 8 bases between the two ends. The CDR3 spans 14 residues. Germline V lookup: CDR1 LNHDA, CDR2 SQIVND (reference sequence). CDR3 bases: TGTGCCAGTAGTATAGGGGGGGCCAACTATGGCTACACCTTC. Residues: CASSIGGANYGYTF. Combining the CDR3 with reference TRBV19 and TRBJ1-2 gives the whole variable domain DGGITQSPKYLFRKEGQNVTLSCEQNLNHDAMYWYRQDPGQGLRLIYYSQIVNDFQKGDIAEGYSVSREKKESFPLTVTSAQKNPTAFYLCASSIGGANYGYTFGSGTRLTVV.

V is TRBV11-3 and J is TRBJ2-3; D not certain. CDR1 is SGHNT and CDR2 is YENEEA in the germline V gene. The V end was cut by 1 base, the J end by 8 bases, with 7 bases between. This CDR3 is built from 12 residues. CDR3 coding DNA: TGTGCCAGCAGCTTAGCCCCGGGTACGCAGTATTTT. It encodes CASSLAPGTQYF.

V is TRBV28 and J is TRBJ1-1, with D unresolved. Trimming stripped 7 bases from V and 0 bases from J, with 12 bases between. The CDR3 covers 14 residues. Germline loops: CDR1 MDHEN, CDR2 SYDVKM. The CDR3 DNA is TGTGCCAGCACGGGCACCGTTATGAACACTGAAGCTTTCTTT. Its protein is CASTGTVMNTEAFF.

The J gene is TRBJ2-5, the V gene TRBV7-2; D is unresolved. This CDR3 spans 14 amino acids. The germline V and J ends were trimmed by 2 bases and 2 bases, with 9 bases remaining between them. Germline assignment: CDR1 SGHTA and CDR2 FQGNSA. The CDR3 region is CASSLRRGQETQYF. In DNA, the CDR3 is TGTGCCAGCAGCTTAAGGCGCGGACAAGAGACCCAGTACTTC.